These 9 T cell receptor beta chains share one sample of origin, sequenced in a study of identical twins. In TCRdb, the 5' RACE reads were re-called with MiXCR into one record per CDR3 protein. The top ten hold roughly 7% of the sample, which has about 340,000 distinct CDR3 sequences, about 12% seen once. These same records also appear under a second study, on yellow fever vaccine responses in identical twins.

The sequenced sample consisted of CD8+ T cells sorted from blood. Source of these receptors: a woman under 30 in good health.

This clonotype has only a few counts. The chain combines TRBV28 with TRBJ2-7; TRBD1 might be the D (6 bases). Between the trimmed V and J ends, which lost 6 bases and 7 bases, there was a span of 19 bases. This CDR3 is 14 amino acids long. The germline gives CDR1 MDHEN, CDR2 SYDVKM. DNA of the CDR3: TGTGCCAGCAGCCGCAGGGGCCTCATGGGGGAGCAGTACGTC. Translation: CASSRRGLMGEQYV.

This chain uses TRBV7-9 with TRBJ2-7, with D uncertain. The V gene's germline CDR1 is SEHNR and CDR2 FQNEAQ (reference sequence). V was trimmed by 5 bases and J by 3 bases, leaving 11 bases between them. This CDR3 region has 13 residues. The CDR3 DNA sequence: TGTGCCAGCAGCCCCGAAACCAACTACGAGCAGTACGTC. The encoded protein is CASSPETNYEQYV.

In its sample, this clonotype was seen a few times. J is TRBJ2-3 and V is TRBV2, with 7 bases identical to TRBD2. Germline V gene sequence: CDR1 SNHLY, CDR2 FYNNEI. CDR3 length equals 16 residues. V lost 10 bases and J lost 1; bases outside the gene matches: 14. The CDR3 region has the DNA TGTGCCATCCGGACTAGGGAAGTATCTGGCACAGATACGCAGTATTTT. It yields the protein CAIRTREVSGTDTQYF. Looking up the rest from reference TRBV2 and TRBJ2-3 gives the full variable domain: EPEVTQTPSHQVTQMGQEVILRCVPISNHLYFYWYRQILGQKVEFLVSFYNNEISEKSEIFDDQFSVERPDGSNFTLKIRSTKLEDSAMYFCAIRTREVSGTDTQYFGPGTRLTVL.

This clonotype was detected a few times. This chain links TRBV9 with TRBJ1-5, with no clear D. Germline V CDR1 and CDR2: SGDLS, YYNGEE. The CDR3 runs to 13 residues. V dropped 4 bases and J dropped 4 bases, with 9 bases sitting between them. The CDR3 sequence is CASSTGFNQPQHF. The CDR3 region has the DNA TGTGCCAGCAGCACCGGATTTAATCAGCCCCAGCATTTT.

Here the CDR3 DNA reads TGTGCCAGCAGTGAAACCTTGGAGGTAGAACCTCACACAGATACGCAGTATTTT. This encodes CASSETLEVEPHTDTQYF. The rearrangement joins TRBV6-1 to TRBJ2-3, with D perhaps TRBD2 (5 bases). The ends were cut back, 2 bases at V and 2 bases at J, with 20 bases in the middle. Germline V lookup: CDR1 MNHNS, CDR2 SASEGT. The CDR3 loop spans 18 amino acids.

This clonotype came up a few times. This chain connects TRBV29-1 to TRBJ2-3; 8 positions agree with TRBD2. There are 14 residues in the CDR3. J lost 8 bases, V lost 3 bases, and 10 bases had no gene match. Germline CDR1 reads SQVTM; CDR2 reads ANQGSEA. CDR3 DNA: TGCAGCGTTGAGGGGCGGGAGGAGAAAGTTACGCAGTATTTT. Its protein is CSVEGREEKVTQYF.

The table lists this clonotype with a few counts. The chain is built from TRBV6-2 or TRBV6-3 and TRBJ2-1; tentatively, D is TRBD1 (5 bases). This CDR3 has 18 amino acids. Trimming removed 0 bases from V and 0 bases from J, with 15 bases in between. CDR1 is MNHEY and CDR2 is SVGEGT in the germline V gene. As DNA, the CDR3 is TGTGCCAGCAGTTACTCGATGGGGCACCCGAGCTCCTACAATGAGCAGTTCTTC. Residues: CASSYSMGHPSSYNEQFF.

This clonotype was seen a handful of times. This chain links TRBV4-1 with TRBJ2-1; D uncertain. Trimming stripped 4 bases from V and 0 bases from J, with 16 bases between. The CDR3 has 17 residues. Per germline, CDR1 MGHRA and CDR2 YSYEKL. CDR3 amino acids: CASSPYFEASSYNEQFF. The CDR3 nucleotides read TGCGCCAGCAGCCCATATTTTGAAGCGAGCTCCTACAATGAGCAGTTCTTC.

This rearrangement joins TRBV12-3 or TRBV12-4 to TRBJ1-2; D may be TRBD1 (6 bases). Between the trimmed V and J ends, which lost 5 bases and 2 bases, there was a span of 12 bases. This CDR3 is built from 14 residues. The CDR3 sequence: CASSGTLGNYGYTF. In DNA form, the CDR3 reads TGTGCCAGCAGTGGGACATTGGGAAACTATGGCTACACCTTC.